This T cell receptor (beta chain) originates from a study of control samples from healthy donors and cancer patients. Measured with immunoSEQ multiplex PCR; TCRdb has only the in-frame clones, and not every one. The table lists about 180,000 clones, more than 85% of them singletons. V shed 5 bases and J 6 bases; nucleotides not matched to a gene: 12. Germline loops: CDR1 MNHEY, CDR2 SVGAGI. The CDR3 spans 15 residues. This receptor was obtained from a woman between 40 and 55 years old in good health. The chain carries TRBV6-5 and TRBJ1-2, with 7 nucleotides matching TRBD1. What was sequenced was blood. The CDR3 DNA follows: TGTGCCAGCAGTACCTCGAGAAAGGGGGCGAATGGCTACACCTTC. Translated, it gives CASSTSRKGANGYTF.